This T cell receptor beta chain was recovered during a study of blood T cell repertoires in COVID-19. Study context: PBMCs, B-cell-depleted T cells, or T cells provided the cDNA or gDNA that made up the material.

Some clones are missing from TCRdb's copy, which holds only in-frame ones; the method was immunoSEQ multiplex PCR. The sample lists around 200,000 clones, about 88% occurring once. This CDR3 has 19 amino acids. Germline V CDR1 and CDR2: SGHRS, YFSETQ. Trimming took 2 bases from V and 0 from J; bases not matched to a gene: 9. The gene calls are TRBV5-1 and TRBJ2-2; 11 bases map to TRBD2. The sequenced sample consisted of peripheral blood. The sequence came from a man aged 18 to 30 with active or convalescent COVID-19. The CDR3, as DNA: TGCGCCAGCAGCTTCGTACCCCCTAGCGGGAGGACGAACACCGGGGAGCTGTTTTTT. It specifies CASSFVPPSGRTNTGELFF. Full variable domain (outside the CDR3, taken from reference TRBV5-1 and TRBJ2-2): KAGVTQTPRYLIKTRGQQVTLSCSPISGHRSVSWYQQTPGQGLQFLFEYFSETQRNKGNFPGRFSGRQFSNSRSEMNVSTLELGDSALYLCASSFVPPSGRTNTGELFFGEGSRLTVL.